The T cell receptor beta chain described here comes from a study of T cell changes during pregnancy in multiple sclerosis (dated by TCRdb to the late 2010s). About the full investigation: In women with multiple sclerosis, the researchers looked at how the T cell repertoire shifted as pregnancy progressed.

This clone was found a few times. It has no known antigen specificity. Base qualities were left out, and no much larger clone turns up one base away. The library was built by means of the immunoSEQ multiplex PCR assay. The table comes from immuneACCESS by way of TCRdb, which keeps in-frame sequences with V and J called. Part of the clones is missing from these tables; in studies checked, under half for an unresolved V gene and the rest for unknown reasons. The sample has fewer than 85,000 clones on record, more than 85% of them singletons. The ten largest clonotypes hold 1.6% of the sample. Measured from the cysteine to the phenylalanine, the CDR3 is 17 residues long. The DNA shown is the 51-base CDR3, in frame from base 1. CDR1 and CDR2 (SGHNT, YENEEA) derive from the germline V gene. Ends trimmed: V by 1 base, J by 3 bases; bases unmatched to a gene: 11.

This sequence was found in a female donor in good health, enrolled as a control in a pregnancy study. Here the chain combines TRBV11-3 and TRBJ1-1, with 7 bases aligning to TRBD1. The material sequenced was peripheral blood, taken in the first trimester of pregnancy. The CDR3 here reads CASSLADGDREDTEAFF. The DNA is TGTGCCAGCAGCTTAGCGGACGGAGACAGGGAAGACACTGAAGCTTTCTTT.